This T cell receptor beta chain was obtained from a study of blood T cell repertoires in COVID-19 (dated by TCRdb to the early 2020s). A note on the overall study: Samples from collaborators originated in the United States, Italy and Spain and spanned both the acute and convalescent phases of COVID-19. The material from the prospective study consisted of cDNA or gDNA derived from T cells, B-cell-depleted T cells, or PBMCs. The dataset comprised deeply sampled blood TCRbeta repertoires from subjects exposed to, actively infected with, or recovered from COVID-19. A freely available public database, intended as a resource for researchers studying the immune response to SARS-CoV-2, is where the repertoires were released. The samples were drawn from two sources: the first 160 participants of the ongoing ImmuneRACE study, and some 1,300 subjects contributed by 6 global collaborators. A de-identified subject ID, COVID-19 status, age in years and sex were almost always included in the sample metadata. Where available, HLA class I and class II types were taken from metadata supplied by the sample provider and were not determined by assay-based typing.

In the prospective study, participants were 18 to 89 years old, resided in 24 geographic areas of the United States, and were enrolled through a virtual design. In the prospective study, participants were assigned to cohorts based on the clinical history participants reported in a screening survey and a study questionnaire. Exposed participants were defined as having been in contact with someone with a PCR-confirmed or clinician-diagnosed COVID-19 case within 2 weeks of study entry. Each participant in the prospective study had whole blood, serum and a nasopharyngeal or oropharyngeal swab collected by mobile phlebotomists. Additional blood draws and questionnaires over an approximately two-month period could optionally be provided by prospective study participants. Before DNA extraction, prospective study blood samples were shipped either frozen or at room temperature. Study-wide conclusions, independent of this receptor: Clinical and demographic metadata were provided uncurated, with the amount varying by source and participant.

As regards this clone: Its binding antigen is unknown. Base qualities are not at hand, and no much larger clone is one base apart.

CDR1 and CDR2 (GTSNPN, SVGIG) derive from the germline V gene (reference sequence). Spanning cysteine to phenylalanine, the CDR3 consists of 14 amino acids. Only the CDR3 region is kept as DNA, spanning 42 bases read in frame from base 1. Cut back by 1 base and 7 bases, the V and J ends lie 14 bases apart. TCRbeta CDR3 regions were amplified from genomic DNA using the immunoSEQ Assay, a bias-controlled multiplex PCR. Per the authors' processing: The number of nucleated cells in each sample was estimated from the amplification of reference gene primers within the assay. To quantify the absolute abundance of each unique TCRbeta CDR3 rearrangement, sequence reads were collapsed and filtered. For each sample, productive Simpson clonality was calculated by taking the square root of Simpson's diversity index across productive rearrangements. Entries here come from immuneACCESS through TCRdb and include only in-frame sequences with V and J called. Some clones fail to appear in such tables; in the studies checked, an unresolved V gene covers under half of the shortfall, and the cause of the remainder is unknown. Clone size and V and J calls were adopted from that table, with D and trimming inferred from the DNA. The sample yields 350,000 to 500,000 clones; over 75% were counted once. Less than 1.5% of the sample goes to the ten largest clones.

The receptor comes from a young woman who had been exposed to COVID-19. Material for sequencing was PBMCs or T cells enriched from blood (not recorded which). The rearranged segments are TRBV30 and TRBJ1-5; no D segment can be confidently identified. The nucleotide sequence is given as TGTGCCTGGAGTGCCGACGTGGGCCGCCAGCCCCAGCATTTT. It translates as CAWSADVGRQPQHF.